Listed here is a single T cell receptor beta chain. Germline loops: CDR1 SGHTA, CDR2 FQGNSA. The CDR3 totals 13 residues. V gave up 0 bases and J gave up 3 bases, with 4 bases separating them. The sample belongs to a study of control samples from healthy donors and cancer patients. The table came from immunoSEQ multiplex PCR; TCRdb's copy has only in-frame clones and leaves some out. The profile shows tens of thousands of clones, more than 85% of them singletons. This receptor was obtained from a woman aged 30 to 39 in good health. The chain uses TRBV7-2 and TRBJ2-3; D is undetermined. Sample: blood. CDR3 DNA sequence: TGTGCCAGCAGCTTAGCCGAGACAGATACGCAGTATTTT. Translated, it gives CASSLAETDTQYF.